What follows are 9 T cell receptor beta chains derived from one specimen sequenced in a study of shared clonotypes between healthy human individuals. The naive CD8 fraction comprised CD45RO-negative cells positively selected for CCR7 and excluded terminally differentiated effector memory CD45RA+ cells. TCRdb's copy holds only in-frame clones and misses some; the assay was immunoSEQ multiplex PCR. The sample has over 2 million clones, over 85% seen once. Specimen: naive CD8+ T cells sorted from blood. Every receptor here comes from a man aged 18 to 30 in good health.

The chain is built from TRBV28 and TRBJ1-1; 7 bases match TRBD1. This CDR3 comprises 16 residues. Germline values: CDR1 MDHEN, CDR2 SYDVKM. V shed 3 bases and J 4 bases; nucleotides not matched to a gene: 11. CDR3: CASSFPSLTGATEAFF. DNA of the CDR3: TGTGCCAGCAGTTTCCCTTCACTTACAGGGGCCACTGAAGCTTTCTTT.

A word on this clone: This sample includes further DNA sequences coding for the same CDR3. The chain has TRBV5-6 and TRBJ2-7; 10 bases are a match to TRBD1. Germline assignment: CDR1 SGHDT and CDR2 YYEEEE. CDR3 size: 14 residues. J was trimmed by 2 bases and V by 2 bases; bases with no gene match: 1. CDR3 DNA: TGTGCCAGCAGCTTAGGGACAGGGGCCTACGAGCAGTACTTC. It encodes CASSLGTGAYEQYF.

V is TRBV7-9 and J is TRBJ2-5, with D maybe TRBD1 (6 bases). V was pared by 2 bases and J by 1 base, with 14 bases between. Germline V CDR1 and CDR2: SEHNR, FQNEAQ (reference sequence). This CDR3 comprises 16 residues. CDR3 sequence: CASSLRGEGGQETQYF. Here the CDR3 DNA reads TGTGCCAGCAGCTTAAGGGGAGAAGGGGGCCAAGAGACCCAGTACTTC. Variable domain in full (rest from reference TRBV7-9 and TRBJ2-5): DTGVSQNPRHKITKRGQNVTFRCDPISEHNRLYWYRQTLGQGPEFLTYFQNEAQLEKSRLLSDRFSAERPKGSFSTLEIQRTEQGDSAMYLCASSLRGEGGQETQYFGPGTRLLVL.

The CDR3 DNA sequence: TGTGCCAGCCTTGGTTATTGGGCGGGTAACTCCTACAATGAGCAGTTCTTC. This codes for CASLGYWAGNSYNEQFF. The chain carries TRBV2 and TRBJ2-1, with D possibly being TRBD2 (5 bases). Between the trimmed V and J ends, which lost 8 bases and 0 bases, there was a span of 20 bases. Germline CDR1 and CDR2: SNHLY and FYNNEI. This CDR3 comprises 17 residues.

This clone turned up a few times. This chain joins TRBV18 and TRBJ1-4; no clear D gene. Germline V gene data show CDR1 as KGHSH and CDR2 as LQKENI. V was shortened by 6 bases and J by 8 bases, with 16 bases between the two germline ends. The CDR3 has 14 amino acids. CDR3 bases: TGTGCCAGCTCTCTGGCAAGAACCCTAGAAAAACTGTTTTTT. It specifies CASSLARTLEKLFF.

The rearrangement joins TRBV28 to TRBJ1-2; weak D call: TRBD1 (6 bases). The germline CDR1 and CDR2 sequences are MDHEN and SYDVKM. V was clipped by 2 bases and J by 8 bases, with 12 bases between them. The length of the CDR3 is 13 residues. CDR3 sequence: CASSLGTFFGYTF. In DNA form, the CDR3 reads TGTGCCAGCAGTTTAGGGACATTTTTCGGCTACACCTTC.

J is TRBJ2-7 and V is TRBV29-1; no clear D gene. V lost 4 bases, J lost 3 bases, and 16 bases lay in between. The CDR3 runs to 14 residues. Germline loops: CDR1 SQVTM, CDR2 ANQGSEA. CDR3 protein: CSVVTVRAVYEQYF. The CDR3 DNA is TGCAGCGTTGTGACGGTGCGCGCCGTCTACGAGCAGTACTTC.

The CDR3 protein is CASTTRDWGGAGGYTF. CDR3 DNA: TGTGCCAGCACGACCCGGGACTGGGGAGGGGCGGGTGGCTACACCTTC. The V gene is TRBV28, the J gene TRBJ1-2; possibly TRBD1 for D (5 bases). Germline V gene data show CDR1 as MDHEN and CDR2 as SYDVKM. This CDR3 contains 16 residues. Deletions cut 7 bases from V and 7 bases from J, with 25 bases between.

The chain combines TRBV9 with TRBJ2-7, with a possible D match to TRBD1 (6 bases). The CDR3 extends over 15 amino acids. CDR1 SGDLS and CDR2 YYNGEE come from the germline V gene. V gave up 0 bases and J gave up 4 bases, with 14 bases separating them. The CDR3 DNA reads as TGTGCCAGCAGCGTAGAACAGGGTGGGTTTTACGAGCAGTACTTC. This sequence encodes CASSVEQGGFYEQYF. The full variable domain, in which reference TRBV9 and TRBJ2-7 provide the parts outside the CDR3, is DSGVTQTPKHLITATGQRVTLRCSPRSGDLSVYWYQQSLDQGLQFLIQYYNGEERAKGNILERFSAQQFPDLHSELNLSSLELGDSALYFCASSVEQGGFYEQYFGPGTRLTVT.